The source of this T cell receptor (beta chain) is a study of shared clonotypes between healthy human individuals. Study background: With ages of 18 to 49, the donors were two women and three men. General observations from the study: Naive CD4 clonotypes were shared across a handful of donors at roughly 5.5%. In this cohort, only blood was sampled, and tissue repertoires likely differ.

Samples underwent the assay at deep level. Repertoires were generated with immunoSEQ multiplex PCR, while TCRdb's copy carries only in-frame clones and drops some. The sample consists of roughly 2,000,000 clones, just over 90% of them appearing once. Naive CD8 cells, CD45RO-negative and positively selected for CCR7, excluded terminally differentiated effector memory CD45RA+ cells. About this clone: No antigen is known for it.

The CDR3 contains 14 residues. The V gene's germline CDR1 is MDHEN and CDR2 SYDVKM. Between the trimmed V and J ends, which lost 3 bases and 2 bases, there was a span of 11 bases. The receptor comes from a man in his late teens or twenties in good health. Some clones in this sample may be carry-over from other donors' samples. The rearrangement uses TRBV28 and TRBJ2-7, with D maybe TRBD1 (5 bases). Sequenced sample: naive CD8+ T cells from PBMCs. The CDR3 is CASSLSGIPYEQYF. The CDR3 DNA follows: TGTGCCAGCAGTTTGTCAGGGATCCCCTACGAGCAGTACTTC.